These T cell receptor beta chains were read from a single sample in a study of STAT5B mutations in CD4+ large granular lymphocyte leukemia. The method was immunoSEQ multiplex PCR; TCRdb's version includes in-frame clones alone and lacks a portion of them. This sample has 25,000 to 35,000 clones, with 60% to 80% found just once. Source material: CD4+ T cells from blood buffy coats. The receptors stem from a human donor in good health. The CDR3 runs from the conserved cysteine through the conserved F or W. D genes are given only for firm matches. Clone size is shown for a subset of rows, as once, few, many or a class of expanded clone.

D: TRBD1; size: .; V: TRBV12-5; J: TRBJ1-2; DNA: TGTGCTAGTGGGGGCCCCGACAGGGTAGGTGGCTACACCTTC; CDR3: CASGGPDRVGGYTF
D: .; size: once; V: TRBV6-6; J: TRBJ2-3; DNA: TGTGCCAGCAGTTATCAGTCAGGATCGTATTTT; CDR3: CASSYQSGSYF
D: .; size: .; V: TRBV6-5; J: TRBJ1-6; DNA: TGTGCCAGCATCCCTTTCTCGGGCCTAGGGTCACCCCTCCACTTT; CDR3: CASIPFSGLGSPLHF
D: .; size: .; V: TRBV28; J: TRBJ2-2; DNA: TGTGCCAGCAGAAGGGACGGATCGAACACCGGGGAGCTGTTTTTT; CDR3: CASRRDGSNTGELFF
D: .; size: .; V: TRBV2; J: TRBJ2-7; DNA: TGTGCCAGCAAAACCGACAGTAGCTCCTACGAGCAGTACTTC; CDR3: CASKTDSSSYEQYF
D: TRBD1; size: .; V: TRBV5-4; J: TRBJ1-1; DNA: TGTGCCAGCAGCCTCAGGGGGCAGGACACTGAAGCTTTCTTT; CDR3: CASSLRGQDTEAFF
D: TRBD2; size: .; V: TRBV7-2; J: TRBJ2-3; DNA: TGTGCCAGCAGCCCCCAGCCCCTAGCGGGGGCAGATACGCAGTATTTT; CDR3: CASSPQPLAGADTQYF
D: TRBD2; size: .; V: TRBV5-1; J: TRBJ2-3; DNA: TGCGCCAGCAGCTTGTGGCGGGGGGTAGCAGATACGCAGTATTTT; CDR3: CASSLWRGVADTQYF
D: TRBD1; size: .; V: TRBV11-1; J: TRBJ1-1; DNA: TGTGCCAGCAGCTTATCCGGGACAGCTCACACTGAAGCTTTCTTT; CDR3: CASSLSGTAHTEAFF
D: .; size: few; V: TRBV5-1; J: TRBJ2-2; DNA: TGCGCCAGCAGCTGGGCCTCGAACACCGGGGAGCTGTTTTTT; CDR3: CASSWASNTGELFF
D: TRBD1; size: .; V: TRBV7-2; J: TRBJ1-2; DNA: TGTGCCAGCAGCTTTTTATCAGGGGGCAGCTATGGCTACACCTTC; CDR3: CASSFLSGGSYGYTF
D: TRBD1; size: .; V: TRBV13; J: TRBJ2-2; DNA: TGTGCCAGCAGCCTTAGGACAGGGGGAAACACCGGGGAGCTGTTTTTT; CDR3: CASSLRTGGNTGELFF